This TCR beta chain was identified during a study of control samples from healthy donors and cancer patients. This table comes from immunoSEQ multiplex PCR, and its TCRdb copy is limited to in-frame clones, with some not included. The table includes some 120,000 clones, about 95% detected once. The receptor's source is a man younger than 45 in good health. The sample comprised blood.

The CDR3: CASSNSGTQYF. The CDR3 DNA is TGTGCCAGCAGCAACAGTGGGACCCAGTACTTC. V usage is TRBV9 and J usage is TRBJ2-5; no reliable D call. CDR1 and CDR2 (germline): SGDLS, YYNGEE. This CDR3 is 11 amino acids long. Trimming cost V 4 bases and J 7 bases, with 8 bases left between them.